This T cell receptor beta chain was identified during a study of response to subunit inactivated influenza vaccine. Points on this clonotype: What it binds is unknown.

Germline CDR1 and CDR2: SGHRS and YFSETQ. With V trimmed by 4 bases and J by 3 bases, 5 bases remained unmatched. CDR3 size: 14 residues. In TCRdb, the RT-PCR reads were re-called with MiXCR into one record per CDR3 protein. The repertoire includes over 650,000 distinct CDR3 sequences, around a sixth of them detected once, and 9.5% to 13% sits in the top ten. Study findings and constraints: Seasonal influenza vaccination, on each occasion, was suggested by the authors to recruit few new T cells.

The source is a man aged 50 to 59 who received an inactivated influenza vaccine. Material: PBMCs from blood, obtained around 5 days after vaccination. The chain links TRBV5-1 to TRBJ2-5, with 8 positions matching TRBD1. This CDR3 is CASSRGQGKETQYF. The CDR3 DNA reads as TGCGCCAGCAGCCGAGGACAGGGCAAAGAGACCCAGTACTTC.